This T cell receptor beta chain was observed in a study of T-cell memory formation after mild COVID-19 (dated by TCRdb to about 2021). Broadly, across the study: TCR sequence clusters from the two donors were found to be largely donor specific. T-cell clones expanding and contracting after mild COVID-19 in a couple of donors were tracked by longitudinal TCRalpha and TCRbeta repertoire sequencing. Two young, previously healthy adult volunteers made up the cohort, one male and one female. Study-wide conclusions, independent of this receptor: Contracting CD4+ clones were located mainly in the CM and EM memory subsets, whereas CD8+ clones were found to be enriched in EMRA. Some responding clones were detected in pre-infection memory, suggesting pre-existing cross-reactive memory T cells joined the SARS-CoV-2 response. From day 15 to 85, contracting clones showed balanced CD4/CD8 phenotypes, whereas a second wave of clones that expanded from day 15 to 37 leaned towards CD4+. Whether the second-wave clones peaking on day 37 were SARS-CoV-2 specific was not confirmed. Only a couple of mild cases were covered in the study, and larger cohorts including severe cases with pre-infection samples were considered necessary.

Sequencing took place on an Illumina NovaSeq 6000. cDNA libraries for TCRalpha and TCRbeta were prepared by 5'RACE using constant-segment primers, with sample barcodes and unique molecular identifiers added. Trizol reagent was used to extract RNA from every sample. The libraries were amplified in two PCR steps, and the second step added a second sample barcode and Illumina TruSeq adapters. Sequencing of libraries was performed on an Illumina NovaSeq with 2 x 150 bp paired-end reads. The published analysis was carried out like this. The reads were demultiplexed and collapsed into UMI-guided consensus sequences using migec v1.2.7. With mixcr v2.1.11, UMI consensuses were aligned to TRA and TRB V and J templates and assembled into clonotypes. Expanded or contracted clonotypes were those called significant by both edgeR and NoisET, with noise models trained on biological replicates. For edgeR calls, a false discovery rate-adjusted p below 0.01 and a log2 fold-change threshold of 1 were applied. As an exploratory analysis of dynamics, PCA with hierarchical clustering was applied to max-normalized trajectories of the 1000 most abundant clonotypes. Each responding clone was given a CD4 or CD8 phenotype based on the CD4+ and CD8+ repertoires, which had been sequenced separately. TCRdb trimmed public reads at Q25 via fastp, called clones via MiXCR and kept in-frame beta chains. Each CDR3 protein appears once, grouped with its most common genes and DNA. None of the V and J calls come from the authors' own analysis; TCRdb made them. The table for this sample lists approximately 350,000 distinct CDR3 sequences; 28% of them were counted only once. The ten most abundant clones make up about 13% of the sample.

With respect to this clonotype: The antigen it recognizes is unknown. Base qualities are not at hand, and no much larger clone is one base apart.

Ficoll-Paque density gradient centrifugation was used to isolate PBMCs. Cut back by 6 bases and 6 bases, the V and J ends lie 18 bases apart. According to the germline V gene, CDR1 reads SNHLY and CDR2 reads FYNNEI. The CDR3, from cysteine to phenylalanine, totals 14 residues. Only the CDR3 DNA is retained, 42 bases long and in frame from the first base. This chain is built from TRBV2 and TRBJ2-7, with TRBD2 perhaps the D gene, on 6 matching bases. Sequencing was done on a sample of PBMCs or a T cell subset sorted from them (not recorded which). This clonotype originated in an adult woman who had mild COVID-19 (a few samples of this study predate the infection). The sample titles of this study are shuffled in the database, so cell type and time point are left out; the donor was told from shared clones. CDR3 protein: CASRLWGRTPEQYF. Here is the DNA: TGTGCCAGCAGGCTGTGGGGGAGGACCCCCGAGCAGTACTTC.